These T cell receptor beta chains were read from a single sample in a study of T cells after posttransplantation cyclophosphamide. Generated by immunoSEQ multiplex PCR, the TCRdb table keeps only in-frame clones and is missing some. This sample has 12,000 or so clones, with about nine tenths found just once. The source was PBMCs, collected after allogeneic stem cell transplant with posttransplant cyclophosphamide. Every receptor here comes from a female patient in her 30s who received an allogeneic stem cell transplant from an unrelated donor, was CMV-positive, and had no GVHD. Some of the T cells might come from the graft donor. CDR3s include the opening cysteine and the closing phenylalanine or tryptophan. A D gene is named only where the DNA matches it firmly. Size is omitted from some rows. Given values are once, few, many or a class for expanded clones.

v_call,d_call,j_call,clone_size,cdr3_aa,cdr3_nt
TRBV20-1,-,TRBJ2-5,-,CSASKPETQYF,TGCAGTGCTAGTAAGCCGGAGACCCAGTACTTC
TRBV6-1,-,TRBJ2-7,-,CASKLTSSYEQYF,TGTGCCAGCAAATTGACTTCGTCCTACGAGCAGTACTTC
TRBV4-1,-,TRBJ1-6,-,CASSQKWSSYNSPLHF,TGCGCCAGCAGCCAAAAGTGGAGCTCCTATAATTCACCCCTCCACTTT
TRBV20-1,TRBD1,TRBJ1-2,-,CSAYTGVGYTF,TGCAGTGCCTATACAGGGGTAGGCTACACCTTC
TRBV6-5,-,TRBJ2-3,-,CASSPGGYTDTRYF,TGTGCCAGCAGCCCCGGTGGCTACACAGATACGCGGTATTTT
TRBV7-9,TRBD1,TRBJ2-7,-,CASSFPGTGGSYEQYF,TGTGCCAGCAGCTTCCCCGGGACAGGGGGTTCCTACGAGCAGTACTTC
TRBV5-4,-,TRBJ2-1,once,CASSVRHLYNEQFF,TGTGCCAGCAGCGTTCGACACCTCTACAATGAGCAGTTCTTC
TRBV27,-,TRBJ1-3,-,CASSLRGGRGSPSGNTIYF,TGTGCCAGCAGTTTACGCGGTGGCAGGGGATCACCCTCTGGAAACACCATATATTTT
TRBV10-3,-,TRBJ1-5,-,CAISESSADQPQHF,TGTGCCATCAGTGAGTCTTCGGCGGATCAGCCCCAGCATTTT
TRBV11-2,-,TRBJ1-6,once,CASSLKGGPASPLHF,TGTGCCAGCAGCTTAAAGGGCGGGCCAGCTTCACCCCTCCACTTT
TRBV10-3,TRBD2,TRBJ2-1,-,CAISDTKAGGTYNEQFF,TGTGCCATCAGTGATACTAAAGCGGGAGGGACCTACAATGAGCAGTTCTTC
TRBV2,-,TRBJ2-3,-,CAARTEFVERGTDTQYF,TGTGCCGCCAGGACGGAGTTTGTGGAGCGGGGCACAGATACGCAGTATTTT
TRBV13,TRBD2,TRBJ2-7,-,CASSAGTSGVSYEQYF,TGTGCCAGCAGCGCCGGGACTAGCGGGGTCTCCTACGAGCAGTACTTC
TRBV14,-,TRBJ2-7,-,CASAGISYEQYF,TGTGCCAGCGCGGGCATCTCCTACGAGCAGTACTTC
TRBV5-1,-,TRBJ2-7,-,CASSRGALVDEQYF,TGCGCCAGCTCCAGGGGCGCCTTAGTCGACGAGCAGTACTTC
TRBV6-1,-,TRBJ2-3,-,CASISGRNTDTQYF,TGTGCCAGCATCAGCGGACGGAACACAGATACGCAGTATTTT
TRBV28,-,TRBJ2-7,-,CASSLEGSYEQYF,TGTGCCAGCAGTTTGGAGGGATCCTACGAGCAGTACTTC
TRBV2,-,TRBJ2-2,-,CACTRSPVNTGELFF,TGTGCCTGTACTAGATCTCCGGTCAACACCGGGGAGCTGTTTTTT
TRBV7-2,-,TRBJ2-7,-,CASSLSRGEQYF,TGTGCCAGCAGCCTCAGCCGGGGGGAGCAGTACTTC
TRBV20-1,TRBD1,TRBJ1-1,-,CSAYGQAEAFF,TGCAGTGCCTATGGACAGGCTGAAGCTTTCTTT
TRBV5-1,TRBD1,TRBJ1-6,-,CASSPGQASPGPLHF,TGCGCCAGCAGCCCTGGACAGGCCTCGCCGGGACCCCTCCACTTT
TRBV7-6,-,TRBJ2-7,-,CASSSVPPGALTPYEQYF,TGTGCCAGCAGCTCCGTTCCCCCAGGGGCCTTAACCCCCTACGAGCAGTACTTC
TRBV5-8,-,TRBJ2-5,-,CASSLGTHKETQYF,TGTGCCAGCAGCCTCGGGACACACAAAGAGACCCAGTACTTC
TRBV5-4,-,TRBJ2-2,-,CASSPIHNTGELFF,TGTGCCAGCAGCCCAATACACAACACCGGGGAGCTGTTTTTT
TRBV13,TRBD1,TRBJ1-6,once,CASSIRTGSSYNSPLHF,TGTGCCAGCAGCATAAGGACAGGGAGCTCCTATAATTCCCCCCTCCACTTT
TRBV2,-,TRBJ1-5,-,CASMGGDQPQHF,TGTGCCAGCATGGGGGGGGATCAGCCCCAGCATTTT
TRBV7-8,TRBD1,TRBJ2-2,-,CASSLGTGPTGELFF,TGTGCCAGCAGCTTAGGGACAGGACCCACCGGGGAGCTGTTTTTT
TRBV27,-,TRBJ1-6,-,CASSFVGGNSPLHF,TGTGCCAGCAGTTTTGTCGGGGGTAATTCACCCCTCCACTTT
TRBV15,TRBD2,TRBJ2-7,-,CATSDRLAGSEQYF,TGTGCCACCAGCGATAGACTAGCGGGATCCGAGCAGTACTTC
TRBV7-2,TRBD1,TRBJ1-3,once,CASQNPTGTGYHSGNTIYF,TGTGCCAGCCAAAACCCCACAGGGACAGGGTATCACTCTGGAAACACCATATATTTT
TRBV9,-,TRBJ1-2,once,CASSDGLANYGYTF,TGTGCCAGCAGCGACGGACTAGCTAACTATGGCTACACCTTC
TRBV6-4,TRBD2,TRBJ2-1,-,CASSDNPLAGSLNEQFF,TGTGCCAGCAGTGACAACCCACTAGCGGGGAGCCTTAATGAGCAGTTCTTC
TRBV6-1,TRBD2,TRBJ2-1,-,CASRPGTTSYNEQFF,TGTGCCAGCCGCCCCGGGACTACCTCCTACAATGAGCAGTTCTTC
TRBV7-9,TRBD2,TRBJ2-7,-,CASSLTSVPYEQYF,TGTGCCAGCAGCCTCACTAGCGTGCCCTACGAGCAGTACTTC
TRBV30,-,TRBJ1-3,-,CASTGAGNTIYF,TGTGCCTCTACAGGAGCTGGAAACACCATATATTTT
TRBV27,TRBD1,TRBJ2-3,-,CASSHGRGLADTQYF,TGTGCCAGCAGTCATGGCAGGGGGCTGGCAGATACGCAGTATTTT
TRBV10-2,-,TRBJ2-7,-,CASTPGSYEQYF,TGCGCCAGCACCCCAGGCTCCTACGAGCAGTACTTC
TRBV5-1,TRBD1,TRBJ1-6,-,CASRTGFSPLHF,TGCGCCAGCAGGACAGGGTTTTCACCCCTCCACTTT
TRBV5-4,-,TRBJ1-3,-,CASSLMTKGAGNTIYF,TGTGCCAGCAGCCTCATGACCAAAGGGGCTGGAAACACCATATATTTT
TRBV5-1,TRBD1,TRBJ1-2,once,CASSRGTGDIYGYTF,TGCGCCAGCAGTAGAGGGACAGGGGACATCTATGGCTACACCTTC
TRBV7-9,TRBD2,TRBJ2-1,-,CASSPRLAGGRREQFF,TGTGCCAGCAGCCCCAGACTAGCGGGGGGGCGGCGTGAGCAGTTCTTC
TRBV18,-,TRBJ2-3,-,CASFRASYYIVLTGWIDTQYF,TGTGCCAGCTTCCGTGCCAGCTATTATATCGTGTTAACAGGGTGGATAGATACGCAGTATTTT
TRBV7-9,TRBD1,TRBJ1-2,-,CASSFGQGHYGYTF,TGTGCCAGCAGCTTTGGACAGGGACACTATGGCTACACCTTC
TRBV6-6,-,TRBJ1-3,-,CASSYPTGNSGNTIYF,TGTGCCAGCAGTTACCCTACAGGGAACTCTGGAAACACCATATATTTT
TRBV19,-,TRBJ2-2,-,CASSIPTGLVGAGELFF,TGTGCCAGTAGTATACCTACAGGCTTAGTGGGCGCCGGGGAGCTGTTTTTT